Presented here are 21 T cell receptor beta chains from one specimen sequenced in a study of Tregs in tolerant kidney transplant recipients. Mixed chimerism was transient after nonmyeloablative marrow transplants from related graft donors. TCRdb's copy holds only in-frame clones and misses some; the assay was immunoSEQ multiplex PCR. The table lists about 52,000 clones, over 80% of them singletons. Sample: CD8+ T cells from blood (PBMCs), taken 24 months after the transplant. These receptors all come from a human patient who received a combined kidney and bone marrow transplant. Some T cells may have originated in the graft donor.

The rearrangement joins TRBV10-3 to TRBJ1-5, with TRBD1 matching over 7 bases. Germline V CDR1 and CDR2: ENHRY, SYGVKD. The CDR3 covers 20 residues. J gave up 0 bases and V 3 bases, and 17 bases lay outside the gene matches. The CDR3 nucleotides read TGTGCCATCAGTGAAAGACAGGGTGCCTTCTTCTTATATAGCAATCAGCCCCAGCATTTT. Amino acid sequence: CAISERQGAFFLYSNQPQHF.

The chain uses TRBV19 and TRBJ2-7; the D gene is possibly TRBD1 (5 bases). The V gene's germline CDR1 is LNHDA and CDR2 SQIVND (reference sequence). The germline V and J ends were trimmed by 3 bases and 2 bases, with 8 bases remaining between them. CDR3 length: 13 residues. The CDR3 sequence is CASSIGHTYEQYF. For the CDR3, the DNA is TGTGCCAGTAGTATCGGACACACCTACGAGCAGTACTTC.

The chain is built from TRBV29-1 and TRBJ1-2; TRBD1 matches at 8 bases. CDR1 is SQVTM, CDR2 ANQGSEA, per germline. The CDR3 has 14 residues. The V segment lost 1 base and the J segment 3 bases; nucleotides outside the gene matches: 4. CDR3 amino acids: CSVEVSGGDYGYTF. CDR3 DNA: TGCAGCGTTGAAGTGTCAGGGGGCGACTATGGCTACACCTTC.

V and J are TRBV9 and TRBJ2-7, with a weak D call TRBD2 (5 bases). From germline, CDR1 is SGDLS and CDR2 YYNGEE. Deletions cut 1 base from V and 5 bases from J, with 34 bases between. The CDR3 totals 21 residues. The CDR3 nucleotides are TGTGCCAGCAGCGTAAATAGTTGGATCACAACATCGGGAATACTAGGCCACGAGCAGTACTTC. Protein: CASSVNSWITTSGILGHEQYF.

This chain joins TRBV7-9 and TRBJ2-7; TRBD1 matches at 8 bases. Germline V gives CDR1 SEHNR, CDR2 FQNEAQ (reference sequence). The J segment lost 5 bases and the V segment lost 1 base, leaving 4 bases of the junction unmatched. The CDR3 consists of 14 residues. DNA for the CDR3: TGTGCCAGCAGCTTAGAACAGGGGGGAAACGAGCAGTACTTC. Its protein product is CASSLEQGGNEQYF.

V usage is TRBV19 and J usage is TRBJ2-7; TRBD1 aligns across 9 bases. The CDR3 consists of 14 residues. Germline V gene lookup returns CDR1 LNHDA and CDR2 SQIVND (reference sequence). V shed 1 base, J shed 7 bases, and the junction held 5 bases outside the gene matches. Here the CDR3 reads CASSIGGQGREQYF. The CDR3 nucleotides are TGTGCCAGTAGTATAGGGGGACAGGGTCGTGAGCAGTACTTC.

The CDR3: CASSGTVNTEAFF. The CDR3 DNA is TGTGCCAGCAGCGGGACAGTGAACACTGAAGCTTTCTTT. The V call is TRBV7-3, the J call TRBJ1-1, with 7 bases lining up with TRBD1. Germline-derived CDR1 and CDR2 are SGHTA and FQGTGA. With V trimmed by 5 bases and J by 0 bases, 0 bases remained unmatched. The CDR3 totals 13 residues.

The chain recombines TRBV28 with TRBJ1-4; no firm D call. The V gene lost 7 bases and the J gene lost 5 bases, with 14 bases spanning the gap. CDR1 MDHEN and CDR2 SYDVKM come from the germline V gene. The CDR3 is 14 amino acids. The CDR3 protein is CASTPFTGNEKLFF. In DNA, the CDR3 is TGTGCCAGCACCCCGTTCACGGGGAATGAAAAACTGTTTTTT.

This chain links TRBV7-9 with TRBJ1-1; TRBD1 agrees at 11 bases. The CDR3 length is 18 residues. V dropped 5 bases and J dropped 0; count of bases not matched to a gene: 11. Germline values: CDR1 SEHNR, CDR2 FQNEAQ (reference sequence). In DNA, the CDR3 is TGTGCCAGCAGCCCTCGTGGACAGGGGGCAAAAATGAACACTGAAGCTTTCTTT. Amino acid sequence: CASSPRGQGAKMNTEAFF.

In this sample, this clone turned up a few times. This sequence joins TRBV10-3 and TRBJ2-7, with D possibly being TRBD2 (5 bases). Trimming took off 7 bases at V and 1 base at J, with 11 bases between the two ends. CDR3 length: 13 amino acids. Per the germline V gene, CDR1 is ENHRY and CDR2 is SYGVKD. The CDR3 sequence: CAIKARASYEQYF. The DNA for the CDR3 is TGTGCCATCAAGGCGAGGGCATCCTACGAGCAGTACTTC.

The chain carries TRBV27 and TRBJ2-2; 9 bases agree with TRBD1. The V gene end was trimmed by 6 bases and the J gene end by 6 bases; junction bases not matched to a gene: 17. Germline V gene lookup returns CDR1 MNHEY and CDR2 SMNVEV (reference sequence). This CDR3 spans 18 amino acids. The CDR3 DNA reads as TGTGCCAGCAGCTCGACTACGCCGGGACAGGGAAGCCCCGGGGAGCTGTTTTTT. Translation: CASSSTTPGQGSPGELFF.

CDR3 DNA sequence: TGTGCCAGCAGCAGCCGGGACAGGGACGAGCAGTACTTC. Translation gives CASSSRDRDEQYF. The gene calls are TRBV4-2 and TRBJ2-7; 9 nucleotides agree with TRBD1. Unmatched junction bases numbered 4, after V lost 5 bases and J lost 5 bases. CDR1 LGHNA and CDR2 YNFKEQ come from the germline V gene. The CDR3 is 13 amino acids.

This clone was observed once. The chain recombines TRBV28 with TRBJ1-2, with TRBD1 as a possible D gene (6 bases). Trimming cost V 5 bases and J 9 bases, with 31 bases left between them. The CDR3 is 18 amino acids. CDR1 is MDHEN, CDR2 SYDVKM, per germline. The DNA of the CDR3 is TGTGCCAGCAGTGATAACAGGGAAGCGACGGTGGAATATGGTAGCTACACCTTC. Translation: CASSDNREATVEYGSYTF.

This rearrangement joins TRBV27 to TRBJ2-5, with D tentatively TRBD1 (5 bases). Germline CDR1 reads MNHEY; CDR2 reads SMNVEV (reference sequence). The CDR3 covers 16 residues. Trimming pared 2 bases from V and 4 bases from J, leaving 17 bases between. The CDR3 protein is CASSLGRGASGETQYF. The CDR3, as DNA: TGTGCCAGCAGTTTAGGTCGTGGGGCCTCGGGAGAGACCCAGTACTTC.

This chain uses TRBV7-8 with TRBJ2-5; D is unresolved. Germline values: CDR1 SGHVS, CDR2 FQNEAQ. V was trimmed by 6 bases and J by 5 bases, leaving 16 bases between them. The length of the CDR3 is 14 residues. In nucleotides, the CDR3 is TGTGCCAGCAGGCCTGGTCGGAGTCAGGAGACCCAGTACTTC. This translates into CASRPGRSQETQYF.

V and J are TRBV5-5 and TRBJ1-3, with 8 bases that match TRBD1. This CDR3 comprises 15 residues. The germline V gene encodes CDR1 SGHKS and CDR2 YYEKEE (reference sequence). Trimming took 0 bases from V and 3 from J; bases not matched to a gene: 2. CDR3 region: CASSLARGLGNTIYF. The DNA of the CDR3 is TGTGCCAGCAGCTTGGCCAGGGGGCTTGGAAACACCATATATTTT. Supplemented by reference TRBV5-5 and TRBJ1-3, the full variable domain reads DAGVTQSPTHLIKTRGQQVTLRCSPISGHKSVSWYQQVLGQGPQFIFQYYEKEERGRGNFPDRFSARQFPNYSSELNVNALLLGDSALYLCASSLARGLGNTIYFGEGSWLTVV.

V is TRBV7-9 and J is TRBJ1-2; D perhaps matches TRBD1 (6 bases). The CDR3 runs to 15 residues. CDR1 is SEHNR, CDR2 FQNEAQ, per germline (reference sequence). V was cut by 2 bases and J by 0 bases, with 10 bases left in between. The DNA of the CDR3 is TGTGCCAGCAGCTTACCTCAGGGGACTAACTATGGCTACACCTTC. It yields the protein CASSLPQGTNYGYTF.

V is TRBV4-3 and J is TRBJ2-7; D unclear. CDR1 LGHNA and CDR2 YSLEER come from the germline V gene. The length of the CDR3 is 14 residues. The germline V and J ends were trimmed by 0 bases and 4 bases, with 10 bases remaining between them. The CDR3: CASSQDWPTYEQYF. In DNA form, the CDR3 reads TGCGCCAGCAGCCAAGATTGGCCAACGTACGAGCAGTACTTC.

The chain combines TRBV19 with TRBJ2-5; D perhaps matches TRBD1 (6 bases). The J call is doubtful: the DNA matches TRBJ2-7 better. Per the germline V gene, CDR1 is LNHDA and CDR2 is SQIVND (reference sequence). CDR3 size: 13 residues. Written as DNA, the CDR3 is TGTGCCAGTAGTATCGGACAGCTCGACGAGCAGTACTTC. Residues: CASSIGQLDEQYF.

J is TRBJ2-7 and V is TRBV9; 8 positions agree with TRBD2. The CDR3 length is 14 residues. Per the germline V gene, CDR1 is SGDLS and CDR2 is YYNGEE. V shed 2 bases and J 7 bases; nucleotides not matched to a gene: 8. In DNA form, the CDR3 reads TGTGCCAGCAGCGTTGGTAGCGGGGTCTGGGAGCAGTACTTC. Encoded protein: CASSVGSGVWEQYF.

This CDR3 reads CSVDHLNEQYF. CDR3 DNA: TGCAGCGTTGACCACCTTAACGAGCAGTACTTC. J is TRBJ2-5 and V is TRBV29-1; D ambiguous. The assigned J gene may be wrong: the sequence end matches TRBJ2-7 better. Per germline, CDR1 SQVTM and CDR2 ANQGSEA. The CDR3 contains 11 residues.